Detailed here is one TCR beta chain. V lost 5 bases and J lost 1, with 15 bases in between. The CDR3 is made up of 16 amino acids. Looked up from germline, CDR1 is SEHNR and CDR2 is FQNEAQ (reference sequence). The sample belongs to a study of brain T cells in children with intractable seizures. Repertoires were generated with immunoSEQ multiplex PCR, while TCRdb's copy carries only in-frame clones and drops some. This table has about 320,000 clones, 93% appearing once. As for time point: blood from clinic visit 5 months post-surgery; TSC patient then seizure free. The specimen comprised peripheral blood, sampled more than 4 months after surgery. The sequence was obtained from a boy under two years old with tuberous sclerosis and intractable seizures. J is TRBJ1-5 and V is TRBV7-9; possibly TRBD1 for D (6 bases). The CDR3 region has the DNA TGTGCCAGCAGCCGGGACACGGGGAGAAGCAATCAGCCCCAGCATTTT. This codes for CASSRDTGRSNQPQHF.